This TCR beta chain was identified in a study of CDR3 diversity in severe acne. TCRdb re-analysed the PCR reads in MiXCR, keeping a single row per CDR3 protein. The table shows around 100,000 distinct CDR3 sequences, with approximately 47% occurring only once. This clonotype showed up many times. The CDR3 covers 14 residues. V lost 6 bases to trimming and J lost 0 bases, with 12 bases between them. Germline V gives CDR1 SGHAT, CDR2 FQNNGV. The receptor's source is a male donor with acne. This sequence joins TRBV11-2 and TRBJ2-7; the D is unclear. The specimen sequenced was blood. CDR3 residues: CASSSADTSYEQYF. The DNA of the CDR3 is TGTGCCAGCAGTTCGGCCGACACCTCCTACGAGCAGTACTTC.